The rows below give T cell receptor beta chains drawn from one sample of a study of molecular identifiers for immune sequencing clone quantification. Each CDR3 protein gets one entry after TCRdb re-called the PCR reads with MiXCR. The sample gives 85,000 to 100,000 distinct CDR3 sequences, 20% to 25% of which show up once; around 0.92% is in the top ten. Sequencing was performed on naive CD8+ T cells from blood, with Jurkat cell RNA spiked in. Source of these receptors: a human donor in good health. Some libraries in this study had Jurkat cell RNA spiked in. Both conserved end residues are part of each CDR3. Fields, in order: D gene, clone size, J gene, V gene, CDR3 DNA, CDR3 protein. A D gene is named only where the DNA matches it firmly. The size field is filled for only some rows; it gives once, few, many or a size class.

>-|many|TRBJ2-4|TRBV6-2/TRBV6-3
TGTGCCAGCAGTTCCCCGACAGGCTTGTTAAACATTCAGTACTTC
CASSSPTGLLNIQYF
>-|many|TRBJ2-3|TRBV7-3
TGTGCCAGCAGCTTACTGCCATCCGGTGAAACAGATACGCAGTATTTT
CASSLLPSGETDTQYF
>-|many|TRBJ2-3|TRBV29-1
TGCAGCGTTGAAGTTTCAGGCAGGGGAACAGATACGCAGTATTTT
CSVEVSGRGTDTQYF
>-|-|TRBJ1-5|TRBV24-1
TGTGCCACCAGTGATTTGGGCAGCTCCAATCAGTCCCAGCATTTT
CATSDLGSSNQSQHF
>-|many|TRBJ2-3|TRBV6-2/TRBV6-3
TGTGCCAGCAGTTACTCCCTTACCAGCACAGATACGCAGTATTTT
CASSYSLTSTDTQYF
>-|many|TRBJ2-7|TRBV7-9
TGTGCCAGCAGCTCGCCTGACCGGTCGACCTACGAGCAGTACTTC
CASSSPDRSTYEQYF
>-|many|TRBJ1-5|TRBV19
TGTGCCAGTAGTCTGGGGGGCCGCAATCAGCCCCAGCATTTT
CASSLGGRNQPQHF
>-|many|TRBJ2-2|TRBV20-1
TGCAGTGCTAGTGTTTGGGCCGGGGAGCTGTTTTTT
CSASVWAGELFF
>-|many|TRBJ2-5|TRBV20-1
TGCAGTGCTAGGCCCGGGGACATAAACCAAGAGACCCAGTACTTC
CSARPGDINQETQYF
>-|many|TRBJ1-1|TRBV7-9
TGTGCCAGCAGCTTAGGTCCAGGGGAGGTTGGAACTGAAGCTTTCTTT
CASSLGPGEVGTEAFF
>-|-|TRBJ1-2|TRBV21-1
TGTGCCAGCACCTCTCCGGGACAGATCTTTTATGGCTACACCTTC
CASTSPGQIFYGYTF
>-|many|TRBJ2-7|TRBV5-1
TGCGCCAGCAGCTTGGAATCAGGGTCCTACGAGCAGTACTTC
CASSLESGSYEQYF
>TRBD1|few|TRBJ1-1|TRBV4-3
TGCGCCAGCAGCGCCACAGGGGGCTACACTGAAGCTTTCTTT
CASSATGGYTEAFF
>-|-|TRBJ1-3|TRBV5-6
TGTGCCAGCAGCGCGGAACCCGCTGGAACCACCATATGTTTT
CASSAEPAGTTICF
>-|few|TRBJ1-1|TRBV10-3
TGTGCCATCAGTGAGTCAGGGGGAAGGGGGGCTGAAACTTTCTTT
CAISESGGRGAETFF
>-|few|TRBJ2-5|TRBV11-2
TGTGCCAGCAGCCCGATGTTGGAGCCGCAGACCCAGTACTTC
CASSPMLEPQTQYF
>TRBD2|few|TRBJ2-1|TRBV27
TGTGCCAGCAAACGTCTAGCGGGAGGGTTGAATGAGCAGTTCTTC
CASKRLAGGLNEQFF
>TRBD1|-|TRBJ1-6|TRBV7-6
TGCGCCAGCAGCCCCACAGGGGGTCCACCCCTCCACTTT
CASSPTGGPPLHF
>-|few|TRBJ2-5|TRBV2
TGTGCCAGCAGTGAAAAAGGGTTCGGCTACCCCCGGGGGGAGACCCAGTACTTC
CASSEKGFGYPRGETQYF
>-|many|TRBJ2-6|TRBV3-1
TGTGCCAGCAGCCAAGATTATGTCGGGGCCGGTTCTGGGGCCAACGTCCTGACTTTC
CASSQDYVGAGSGANVLTF
>-|many|TRBJ2-4|TRBV4-3
TGCGCCAGCAGCCAAGAAGAATCTGGGGATAAAAACATTCAGTACTTC
CASSQEESGDKNIQYF
>-|few|TRBJ2-7|TRBV25-1
TGTGCCAGCAGTGAGCAGGGTCCCGAGCAGTACTTC
CASSEQGPEQYF
>-|many|TRBJ2-6|TRBV18
TGTGCCAGCCCCACCGGGGGGGCCAACGTCCTGACTTTC
CASPTGGANVLTF
>-|many|TRBJ2-3|TRBV4-1
TGCGCCAGCAGCCAAGATCCCGGACGAGAGAAAACAGATACGCAGTATTTT
CASSQDPGREKTDTQYF
>-|many|TRBJ2-1|TRBV7-9
TGTGCCAGCAGCTTGGGGCCAATTAACCGGGATGAGCAGTTCTTC
CASSLGPINRDEQFF
>TRBD2|few|TRBJ2-5|TRBV6-2/TRBV6-3
TGTGCCAGCAGTTACTCGTCTGAAGCGGGGTACCAAGAGACCCAGTACTTC
CASSYSSEAGYQETQYF
>-|many|TRBJ1-1|TRBV10-3
TGTGCCATCAGTGAGCAAAAGGCGAACACTGAAGCTTTCTTT
CAISEQKANTEAFF
>TRBD2|-|TRBJ2-3|TRBV5-3
TGTGCCAGCAGTTCGGGACTAGCGGGCACAGATACGCAGTGTTTT
CASSSGLAGTDTQCF
>TRBD1|many|TRBJ2-3|TRBV30
TGTGCCTGGAGTGGATACCGGGACAGGGACCTCGATACGCAGTATTTT
CAWSGYRDRDLDTQYF
>TRBD1|-|TRBJ2-1|TRBV18
TGTGCCAGCTCACCGGCAGGGGGCCCCTACAATGAGCAGTTCTTC
CASSPAGGPYNEQFF
>TRBD1|-|TRBJ1-1|TRBV28
TGTGCCAGCAGTTTACCAAGACAGGGGGCTAGTGACACTGAAGCTTTCTTT
CASSLPRQGASDTEAFF
>-|many|TRBJ1-1|TRBV29-1
TGCAGCGTTGAACTCACAGACAGACCCACTGAAGCTTTCTTT
CSVELTDRPTEAFF
>-|few|TRBJ2-5|TRBV4-1
TGCGCCAGCAGCCAAGATAGTCCGACCCAGTACTTC
CASSQDSPTQYF
>-|many|TRBJ2-3|TRBV2
TGTGCCAGCGGAGCCAGCGAGCGCACAGATACGCAGTATTTT
CASGASERTDTQYF
>TRBD2|-|TRBJ2-1|TRBV19
TGTGCCAGGAGTACGCTGGGACTAGCGGATAATGAGCAGTTCTTC
CARSTLGLADNEQFF
>-|many|TRBJ2-3|TRBV12-3/TRBV12-4
TGTGCCAGCAGTTTTAGCCTAGCGTCAAATACGCAGTATTTT
CASSFSLASNTQYF
>-|many|TRBJ2-4|TRBV7-9
TGTGCCAGCAGCCCGCGTACCAAAAACATTCAGTACTTC
CASSPRTKNIQYF
>-|many|TRBJ1-5|TRBV11-2
TGTGCCAGCAGCTGGGACACTGGAGATCAGCCCCAGCATTTT
CASSWDTGDQPQHF
>-|many|TRBJ2-3|TRBV4-2
TGTGCCAGCAGCCAAGGCATAAAGTACTCCGGCACAGATACGCAGTATTTT
CASSQGIKYSGTDTQYF
>-|many|TRBJ2-2|TRBV5-1
TGCGCCCGAACGCGGACCGGGGAGCTGTTTTTT
CARTRTGELFF
>-|-|TRBJ2-5|TRBV27
TGTGCCAGCAGTTTATTCACTAGTGGCCAAGAGACCCAGTACTTC
CASSLFTSGQETQYF
>-|many|TRBJ2-7|TRBV27
TGTGCCAGCAGTTTATTAGGGCCCTACGAGCAGTACTTC
CASSLLGPYEQYF
>-|many|TRBJ2-7|TRBV20-1
TGCAGTGCTCGGAAATTGGACGCTGTTTTGAACGAGCAGTACTTC
CSARKLDAVLNEQYF
>-|many|TRBJ1-1|TRBV20-1
TGCAGTGCTCCCGACAGGTCGAACACTGAAGCTTTCTTT
CSAPDRSNTEAFF
>TRBD1|many|TRBJ1-4|TRBV27
TGTGCCAGCAGTTTGTTAGGGGGCAGGAGTACTGAAAAACTGTTTTTT
CASSLLGGRSTEKLFF
>TRBD1|many|TRBJ2-7|TRBV11-2
TGTGCCAGCAGGAGCACAGGGGGCGAGTACGAGCAGTACTTC
CASRSTGGEYEQYF
>-|-|TRBJ1-2|TRBV21-1
TGTGCCAGCAGCCCAGACAGGTACTATGGCTACACCTTC
CASSPDRYYGYTF
>-|few|TRBJ2-7|TRBV28
TGTGCCAGCAGTTTTCCCGACGGCTACGAGCAGTACTTC
CASSFPDGYEQYF
>TRBD1|many|TRBJ2-7|TRBV7-9
TGTGCCAGCAGCTCCCCGACAGGGGGTATGGACGAGCAGTACTTC
CASSSPTGGMDEQYF
>-|few|TRBJ2-3|TRBV21-1
TGTGCCAGCAGCAAATCTAGGGACAGGGCCACAGATACGCAGTATTTT
CASSKSRDRATDTQYF
>TRBD1|many|TRBJ2-3|TRBV7-9
TGTGCCAGCAGCCCTACAGGGGCTATAAGCACAGATACGCAGTATTTT
CASSPTGAISTDTQYF
>-|-|TRBJ2-5|TRBV19
TGTGCCAGTAGTATAGGCGGCTACTCCATCCAAGAGACCCAGTACTTC
CASSIGGYSIQETQYF
>-|few|TRBJ1-1|TRBV18
TGTGCCAGCTCACCACCGGTGGTATGGGAGAACAAGAACACTGAAGCTTTCTTT
CASSPPVVWENKNTEAFF
>-|many|TRBJ2-2|TRBV29-1
TGCAGCGTAAGGAGAGAGGACACCGGGGAGCTGTTTTTT
CSVRREDTGELFF
>-|many|TRBJ1-1|TRBV3-1
TGTGCCAGCAGCCAAGAATCTTCCTCGAACACTGAAGCTTTCTTT
CASSQESSSNTEAFF
>TRBD2|many|TRBJ2-1|TRBV6-2/TRBV6-3
TGTGCCAGCAGACCCACGGGGGGGCACTACAATGAGCAGTTCTTC
CASRPTGGHYNEQFF
>-|few|TRBJ2-3|TRBV2
TGTGCCAGCAGTGAAGGGATCAGCCCTAGCACAGGTACGCAGTGTTTT
CASSEGISPSTGTQCF
>-|many|TRBJ2-7|TRBV7-9
TGTGCCAGCAGCCCGGATTCACCCTACGAGCAGTACTTC
CASSPDSPYEQYF
>-|many|TRBJ2-1|TRBV7-3
TGTGCCAGCAGCCCTACTCAAAGCTCCTACAATGAGCAGTTCTTC
CASSPTQSSYNEQFF
>-|-|TRBJ2-7|TRBV19
TGTGCCAGTAGTATGGGACTGAGCTACGAGCAGTACTTC
CASSMGLSYEQYF